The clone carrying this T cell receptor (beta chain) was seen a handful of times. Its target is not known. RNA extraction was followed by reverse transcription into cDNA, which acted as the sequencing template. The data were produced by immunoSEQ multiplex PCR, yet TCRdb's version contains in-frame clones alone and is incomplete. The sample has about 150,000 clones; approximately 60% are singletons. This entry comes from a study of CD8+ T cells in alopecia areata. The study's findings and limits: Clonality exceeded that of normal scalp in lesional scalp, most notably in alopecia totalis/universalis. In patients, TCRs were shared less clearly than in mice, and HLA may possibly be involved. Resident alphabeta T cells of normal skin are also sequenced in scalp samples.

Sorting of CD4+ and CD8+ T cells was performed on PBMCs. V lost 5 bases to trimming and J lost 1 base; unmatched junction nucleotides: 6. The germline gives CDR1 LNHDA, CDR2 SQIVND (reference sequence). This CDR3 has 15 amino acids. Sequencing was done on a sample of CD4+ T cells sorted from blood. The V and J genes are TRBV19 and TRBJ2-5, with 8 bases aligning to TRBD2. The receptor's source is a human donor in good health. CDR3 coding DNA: TGTGCCAGTAGTCATAGCGGGAACACCCAAGAGACCCAGTACTTC. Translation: CASSHSGNTQETQYF.